One sample yielded the 3 T cell receptor beta chains listed below, sequenced in a study of blood T cells in healthy people across ages (dated by TCRdb to the mid-2010s). Libraries came from 5' RACE. The instrument given in TCRdb is Illumina HiSeq 2500. The second PCR ran for about 6 to 11 cycles and used a J-beta primer mix along with a sample-barcoded 5' primer. Through fastp at Q25 and MiXCR, TCRdb rebuilt clones from the public reads, retaining in-frame beta chains. One record per CDR3 amino acid sequence lists the most common genes and DNA. Here the sample has some 790,000 distinct CDR3 sequences; about 30% occur a single time. 15% to 20% of the sample comes from the top ten. The sequenced sample was blood. The receptor source for this set is a woman older than 75 in good health.

This clonotype was observed at least ten times. This chain links TRBV7-2 with TRBJ2-7; D remains unclear. V lost 5 bases to trimming and J lost 3 bases, with 8 bases between them. The CDR3 runs to 12 residues. The germline V gene encodes CDR1 SGHTA and CDR2 FQGNSA. DNA of the CDR3: TGTGCCAGCAGCATTCAATACTACGAGCAGTACTTC. This codes for CASSIQYYEQYF.

The table lists this clonotype with a few counts. The V gene is TRBV11-2, the J gene TRBJ2-4; D might be TRBD1 (5 bases). The J call may be incorrect, as the DNA end agrees better with TRBJ2-7. Germline V gives CDR1 SGHAT, CDR2 FQNNGV. The CDR3 consists of 14 residues. The CDR3 here is CASSLGSRGYEQYF. As DNA, the CDR3 is TGTGCCAGCAGCTTAGGATCTAGGGGATACGAGCAGTACTTC.

V usage is TRBV29-1 and J usage is TRBJ2-2; no definite D call. Looked up from germline, CDR1 is SQVTM and CDR2 is ANQGSEA. The CDR3 loop spans 12 amino acids. Trimming stripped 7 bases from V and 3 bases from J, with 9 bases between. CDR3 in DNA: TGCAGCGCCAGCCGTTACACCGGGGAGCTGTTTTTT. Translation: CSASRYTGELFF.